Following are 26 T cell receptor beta chains from one sample sequenced in a study of cytomegalovirus exposure and HLA in healthy donors. Primers for the PCR totalled 60 Vbeta and 13 Jbeta. Generated by immunoSEQ multiplex PCR, the TCRdb table keeps only in-frame clones and is missing some. There are approximately 170,000 clones in the sample; around three quarters occur only once, and around 1.6% lies in the top ten. The specimen was PBMCs. These receptors all come from a woman between 18 and 29 years old in good health and CMV-seronegative.

This clone was counted between two and nine times. The genes are TRBV6-4 and TRBJ1-5; 8 bases agree with TRBD1. The CDR3 sequence is 18 residues long. Germline CDR1 reads MRHNA; CDR2 reads SNTAGT. V lost 0 bases to trimming and J lost 2 bases; unmatched junction nucleotides: 9. CDR3 sequence: CASSDSTPGTGRNQPQHF. DNA of the CDR3: TGTGCCAGCAGTGACTCTACCCCAGGGACAGGCCGCAATCAGCCCCAGCATTTT.

This clone is a singleton in its sample. This chain joins TRBV9 and TRBJ2-1, with 8 bases aligning to TRBD1. V trimming: 3 bases; J trimming: 7 bases; junction bases outside the gene matches: 6. The V gene's germline CDR1 is SGDLS and CDR2 YYNGEE. The CDR3 has 14 residues. As DNA, the CDR3 is TGTGCCAGCAGCGAATGGACAGGGAAAAATGAGCAGTTCTTC. It is translated as CASSEWTGKNEQFF.

The CDR3 DNA reads TGTGCCAGTGGGACAGGTGCCGAGCAGTACTTC. Its protein is CASGTGAEQYF. This chain joins TRBV25-1 and TRBJ2-7, with 8 nucleotides matching TRBD1. Germline V gene lookup returns CDR1 MGHDK and CDR2 SYGVNS. V was clipped by 9 bases and J by 6 bases; unmatched bases: 4. The CDR3 runs 11 residues.

The chain employs TRBV7-8 and TRBJ2-2; D is uncertain. V was cut by 7 bases and J by 4 bases, with 13 bases left in between. This CDR3 contains 14 residues. Germline V CDR1 and CDR2: SGHVS, FQNEAQ. In DNA form, the CDR3 reads TGTGCCAGCAAGTCTCCACTATTCACCGGGGAGCTGTTTTTT. Its protein product is CASKSPLFTGELFF.

The CDR3 bases are TGTGCCAGCAGGGGGCCTAAAGATACGCAGTATTTT. It codes for CASRGPKDTQYF. The chain is built from TRBV28 and TRBJ2-3; a possible D gene is TRBD1 (5 bases). CDR1 is MDHEN, CDR2 SYDVKM, per germline. CDR3 length equals 12 residues. With 6 bases removed from V and 5 bases from J, the gap between germline ends came to 9 bases.

CDR3 sequence reads: CASGLGQNTEAFF. In nucleotides, the CDR3 is TGTGCCAGCGGTTTGGGACAAAACACTGAAGCTTTCTTT. The chain uses TRBV2 and TRBJ1-1, with a possible D match to TRBD1 (6 bases). Germline V gene lookup returns CDR1 SNHLY and CDR2 FYNNEI. CDR3 length equals 13 residues. V lost 8 bases to trimming and J lost 2 bases, with 12 bases between them.

This clone showed up just once. The chain joins TRBV7-8 to TRBJ1-6; TRBD1 aligns across 7 bases. The germline gives CDR1 SGHVS, CDR2 FQNEAQ. CDR3 length: 15 residues. Trimming at V came to 5 bases and at J to 5 bases, leaving 6 bases not matched to a gene. CDR3 in amino acids: CASSPAGTDNSPLHF. CDR3 nucleotide sequence: TGTGCCAGCAGCCCCGCCGGGACAGATAATTCACCCCTCCACTTT. Filled out from reference TRBV7-8 and TRBJ1-6, the complete variable domain reads GAGVSQSPRYKVAKRGQDVALRCDPISGHVSLFWYQQALGQGPEFLTYFQNEAQLDKSGLPSDRFFAERPEGSVSTLKIQRTQQEDSAVYLCASSPAGTDNSPLHFGNGTRLTVT.

The chain carries TRBV6-5 and TRBJ2-3; D ambiguous. The CDR3 has 13 residues. Germline values: CDR1 MNHEY, CDR2 SVGAGI. The V and J ends lost 9 bases and 1 base respectively, with 11 bases between them. CDR3 residues: CASKPQGTDTQYF. DNA of the CDR3: TGTGCCAGTAAGCCCCAGGGCACAGATACGCAGTATTTT.

V is TRBV29-1 and J is TRBJ1-2, with D unclear. Germline CDR1 is SQVTM and CDR2 is ANQGSEA. The CDR3 loop spans 13 amino acids. Trimming cost V 2 bases and J 2 bases, with 9 bases left between them. As DNA, the CDR3 is TGCAGCGTTGAAAACAGAATGAACTATGGCTACACCTTC. This translates into CSVENRMNYGYTF.

The chain has TRBV28 and TRBJ1-6; TRBD1 matches 8 bases. CDR1 and CDR2 from the germline V gene are MDHEN and SYDVKM. The CDR3 is 13 residues long. With 11 bases clipped from V and 6 bases from J, the junction kept 6 bases outside the gene matches. The CDR3, as DNA: TGTGCCGGGCGAGACAGGGGTAATTCACCCCTCCACTTT. Its protein is CAGRDRGNSPLHF.

V usage is TRBV7-2 and J usage is TRBJ1-4; D gene ambiguous. V lost 4 bases, J lost 5 bases, and 5 bases lay in between. The CDR3 covers 12 residues. Germline V lookup: CDR1 SGHTA, CDR2 FQGNSA. The CDR3 region is CASSWPNEKLFF. The CDR3 DNA reads as TGTGCCAGCAGCTGGCCGAATGAAAAACTGTTTTTT.

This sequence joins TRBV10-2 and TRBJ2-2, with 9 bases that match TRBD2. Per germline, CDR1 WSHSY and CDR2 SAAADI. V was clipped by 8 bases and J by 4 bases; unmatched bases: 2. The CDR3 contains 13 residues. The CDR3 DNA follows: TGCGCCAGCCGTAGCGGGGGCACCGGGGAGCTGTTTTTT. It encodes CASRSGGTGELFF.

V usage is TRBV28 and J usage is TRBJ2-5, with unresolved D. This CDR3 is built from 15 residues. Germline CDR1 and CDR2: MDHEN and SYDVKM. V lost 7 bases and J lost 5, with 20 bases in between. CDR3 region: CASIGGGTWPETQYF. The CDR3 DNA is TGTGCCAGCATCGGCGGTGGAACTTGGCCGGAGACCCAGTACTTC.

J is TRBJ1-3 and V is TRBV29-1, with D unclear. The germline CDR1 and CDR2 sequences are SQVTM and ANQGSEA. V shed 4 bases and J shed 0 bases, with 7 bases lying between them. CDR3 size: 13 residues. Here the CDR3 reads CSVVLSSGNTIYF. The CDR3 DNA follows: TGCAGCGTTGTCTTGAGCTCTGGAAACACCATATATTTT.

The chain carries TRBV2 and TRBJ2-5; TRBD2 aligns across 12 bases. This CDR3 spans 16 amino acids. J lost 4 bases, V lost 6 bases, and 9 bases had no gene match. The germline V gene has CDR1 SNHLY and CDR2 FYNNEI. As DNA, the CDR3 is TGTGCCAGCAGCATGAGACTAGCGGGAGCGGGAGAGACCCAGTACTTC. Residues: CASSMRLAGAGETQYF.

The chain joins TRBV27 to TRBJ1-6, with D possibly matching TRBD1 (5 bases). Looked up from germline, CDR1 is MNHEY and CDR2 is SMNVEV (reference sequence). The ends were cut back, 5 bases at V and 9 bases at J, with 17 bases in the middle. The CDR3 totals 15 residues. For the CDR3, the DNA is TGTGCCAGCAGTCGACTGGGCTTTAGGGGTTCACCCCTCCACTTT. Translating it yields CASSRLGFRGSPLHF.

The chain carries TRBV19 and TRBJ1-4; TRBD1 agrees at 8 bases. J lost 0 bases, V lost 10 bases, and 7 bases had no gene match. CDR3 length: 15 residues. The germline V gene encodes CDR1 LNHDA and CDR2 SQIVND (reference sequence). Here the CDR3 reads CATLGQGATNEKLFF. The CDR3 DNA reads as TGTGCCACCCTAGGACAGGGCGCAACTAATGAAAAACTGTTTTTT.

The chain uses TRBV6-1 and TRBJ1-5; 8 bases map to TRBD1. The germline V gene encodes CDR1 MNHNS and CDR2 SASEGT. V lost 5 bases and J lost 7; bases outside the gene matches: 7. The CDR3 extends over 14 amino acids. CDR3 sequence (DNA): TGTGCCAGCAGTACAGGGGGGTATTGGCAGCCCCAGCATTTT. Its protein product is CASSTGGYWQPQHF.

The J gene is TRBJ1-3, the V gene TRBV6-5; D ambiguous. The length of the CDR3 is 16 residues. With 2 bases removed from V and 2 bases from J, the gap between germline ends came to 13 bases. Germline values: CDR1 MNHEY, CDR2 SVGAGI. The chain's CDR3 is CASSYPTAGTGNTIYF. The CDR3 DNA is TGTGCCAGCAGTTACCCAACTGCGGGGACTGGAAACACCATATATTTT.

The chain links TRBV19 to TRBJ1-5, with no clear D. Germline-derived CDR1 and CDR2 are LNHDA and SQIVND (reference sequence). The CDR3 is made up of 16 amino acids. The ends were cut back, 1 base at V and 0 bases at J, with 10 bases in the middle. CDR3 bases: TGTGCCAGTAGTATAGGGGGAGAGATTAGCAATCAGCCCCAGCATTTT. Encoded protein: CASSIGGEISNQPQHF. The whole variable domain, remainder taken from reference TRBV19 and TRBJ1-5, is DGGITQSPKYLFRKEGQNVTLSCEQNLNHDAMYWYRQDPGQGLRLIYYSQIVNDFQKGDIAEGYSVSREKKESFPLTVTSAQKNPTAFYLCASSIGGEISNQPQHFGDGTRLSIL.

The chain is built from TRBV6-1 and TRBJ2-1; TRBD2 matches 9 bases. The germline V gene encodes CDR1 MNHNS and CDR2 SASEGT. V shed 8 bases, J shed 9 bases, and the junction held 14 bases outside the gene matches. The CDR3 loop spans 15 amino acids. CDR3 region: CASRVGREGRGEQFF. The CDR3 DNA follows: TGTGCCAGCCGTGTTGGGCGGGAGGGACGGGGTGAGCAGTTCTTC.

As regards this clone: One end of the junction fails to match germline, which may point to a read error. The J gene is TRBJ2-7, the V gene TRBV7-7, with 9 nucleotides matching TRBD1. Germline V CDR1 and CDR2: SSHAT, FNYEAQ (reference sequence). The CDR3 is 13 residues long. CDR3 sequence: CASSRGQGYEQYF. DNA for the CDR3: TGTGCTAGCAGCCGGGGACAGGGCTACGAGCAGTACTTC.

DNA for the CDR3: TGTGCCAGCAGCGCCACCGGGACTAGTAATGAGCAGTTCTTC. Its translation is CASSATGTSNEQFF. This sequence joins TRBV9 and TRBJ2-1; TRBD2 aligns across 8 bases. With V trimmed by 3 bases and J by 7 bases, 6 bases remained unmatched. The CDR3 totals 14 residues. CDR1 and CDR2 from the germline V gene are SGDLS and YYNGEE.

The rearrangement links TRBV6-5 to TRBJ2-1; D not certain. Germline CDR1 MNHEY, CDR2 SVGAGI. There are 13 residues in the CDR3. V was shortened by 5 bases and J by 10 bases, with 15 bases between the two germline ends. The CDR3 DNA reads as TGTGCCAGCAGTCCTAACCCCCTTCGGGAGCAGTTCTTC. It yields the protein CASSPNPLREQFF.

This clone was counted between two and nine times. Different DNA sequences within this sample yield the same CDR3. The chain is built from TRBV9 and TRBJ2-1, with 7 bases matching TRBD2. The CDR3 runs to 16 residues. V trimming: 0 bases; J trimming: 1 base; junction bases outside the gene matches: 4. Germline V gives CDR1 SGDLS, CDR2 YYNGEE. CDR3 nucleotide sequence: TGTGCCAGCAGCGTAGCTAGCGGCAATTCCTACAATGAGCAGTTCTTC. Encoded protein: CASSVASGNSYNEQFF. Combining the CDR3 with reference TRBV9 and TRBJ2-1 gives the whole variable domain DSGVTQTPKHLITATGQRVTLRCSPRSGDLSVYWYQQSLDQGLQFLIQYYNGEERAKGNILERFSAQQFPDLHSELNLSSLELGDSALYFCASSVASGNSYNEQFFGPGTRLTVL.

This clone occurred a few times. DNA for the CDR3: TGCGCCAGCAGCCAAGCGCCGGGACTAGCGGGAGACGAGCAGTACTTC. Translation gives CASSQAPGLAGDEQYF. This chain connects TRBV4-3 to TRBJ2-7, with 14 nucleotides matching TRBD2. With V trimmed by 1 base and J by 5 bases, 4 bases remained unmatched. This CDR3 comprises 16 residues. Germline assignment: CDR1 LGHNA and CDR2 YSLEER.